This entry lists 27 T cell receptor beta chains sequenced from one sample in a study of early T cells in non-severe SARS-CoV-2 infection. Each CDR3 protein is one row after TCRdb ran MiXCR on the 5' RACE reads. This sample has some 67,000 distinct CDR3 sequences, with 9% to 10% found just once. The input for sequencing was whole blood, taken at baseline. These receptors originate from an adult who was a healthcare worker with PCR-confirmed SARS-CoV-2 infection or an uninfected control (not recorded which).

This clonotype was counted many times. This chain connects TRBV7-2 to TRBJ2-2; D is undetermined. CDR1 SGHTA and CDR2 FQGNSA come from the germline V gene. This CDR3 contains 16 residues. V was pared by 5 bases and J by 1 base, with 14 bases between. CDR3 sequence reads: CASSPNLDLNTGELFF. The DNA for the CDR3 is TGTGCCAGCAGCCCCAACTTAGACCTGAACACCGGGGAGCTGTTTTTT.

The J gene is TRBJ2-3, the V gene TRBV5-5; D unresolved. V was cut by 3 bases and J by 4 bases, with 6 bases left in between. This CDR3 comprises 12 residues. CDR1 is SGHKS, CDR2 YYEKEE, per germline (reference sequence). The CDR3 here is CASSSAPDTQYF. DNA for the CDR3: TGTGCCAGCAGCTCGGCTCCAGATACGCAGTATTTT.

The chain carries TRBV6-2 or TRBV6-3 and TRBJ2-5; possible D gene TRBD1, 6 bases. Trimming cost V 10 bases and J 3 bases, with 15 bases left between them. CDR1 is MNHEY and CDR2 is SVGEGT in the germline V gene. CDR3 length equals 13 residues. The CDR3 nucleotides are TGTGCCACCCGGAGGTCAGGGGAAGAGACCCAGTACTTC. Its protein product is CATRRSGEETQYF.

In its sample, this clonotype was seen many times. The CDR3 reads CASSLEEPGTGNEQYF. CDR3 DNA sequence: TGTGCCAGCAGTTTAGAGGAACCCGGGACAGGGAACGAGCAGTACTTC. The chain uses TRBV28 and TRBJ2-7; the match to TRBD1 covers 9 bases. The CDR3 consists of 16 residues. Germline CDR1 reads MDHEN; CDR2 reads SYDVKM. Germline trimming cut 2 bases from V and 5 bases from J; bases unmatched to any gene: 10.

This clonotype occurred a few times. The V call is TRBV9, the J call TRBJ1-6; D is unclear. In germline, CDR1 is SGDLS, CDR2 YYNGEE. This CDR3 contains 13 residues. Trimming shortened V by 1 base and J by 9 bases, and 8 bases separated the two germline ends. This chain's CDR3 is CASSVRDVSPLHF. In DNA form, the CDR3 reads TGTGCCAGCAGCGTACGAGATGTTTCACCCCTCCACTTT.

V gene TRBV29-1 combines with J gene TRBJ2-7, with a tentative D call TRBD2 (6 bases). This CDR3 is 12 amino acids long. Deletions cut 3 bases from V and 6 bases from J, with 12 bases between. The germline CDR1 and CDR2 sequences are SQVTM and ANQGSEA. CDR3 loop: CSVDRDFGEQYF. CDR3 bases: TGCAGCGTTGATAGGGACTTCGGCGAGCAGTACTTC.

Written as DNA, the CDR3 is TGTGCCGCACAACCCGGGGCAGCCTTCACAGATACGCAGTATTTT. Translating gives CAAQPGAAFTDTQYF. The chain has TRBV10-3 and TRBJ2-3; D could derive from TRBD1 or TRBD2 (5 bases each). Germline assignment: CDR1 ENHRY and CDR2 SYGVKD. The V gene lost 11 bases and the J gene lost 2 bases, with 20 bases spanning the gap. CDR3 length: 15 residues.

The rearrangement uses TRBV6-2 or TRBV6-3 and TRBJ2-1; TRBD1 agrees at 8 bases. Germline-derived CDR1 and CDR2 are MNHEY and SVGEGT. The CDR3 sequence is 13 residues long. J lost 9 bases, V lost 6 bases, and 7 bases had no gene match. The CDR3 DNA follows: TGTGCCAGCAGAACCGACAGGGGTAGTGAGCAGTTCTTC. Translating it yields CASRTDRGSEQFF.

On this clonotype: This clone may be a read error of a much larger clone one base away. The V call is TRBV12-3 or TRBV12-4, the J call TRBJ1-2; tentatively, D is TRBD1 (5 bases). Trimming pared 8 bases from V and 10 bases from J, leaving 20 bases between. There are 13 residues in the CDR3. The CDR3 sequence: CASFGTALFDYTF. CDR3 nucleotide sequence: TGTGCCAGCTTTGGGACCGCTCTATTTGACTACACCTTC.

This clonotype was observed at least ten times. V usage is TRBV7-2 and J usage is TRBJ2-3, with no clear D. The V gene lost 0 bases and the J gene lost 6 bases, with 7 bases spanning the gap. This CDR3 has 13 amino acids. Germline V lookup: CDR1 SGHTA, CDR2 FQGNSA. This chain's CDR3 is CASSLARRDTQYF. In DNA, the CDR3 is TGTGCCAGCAGCTTAGCGCGACGGGATACGCAGTATTTT.

This clonotype showed up many times. This chain uses TRBV10-2 with TRBJ1-1, with 7 nucleotides matching TRBD1. CDR1 WSHSY and CDR2 SAAADI come from the germline V gene. V dropped 6 bases and J dropped 6; count of bases not matched to a gene: 16. This CDR3 has 16 amino acids. CDR3 region: CASSHGKGTVDAEAFF. CDR3 bases: TGCGCCAGCAGCCATGGGAAGGGGACAGTCGACGCTGAAGCTTTCTTT.

This clonotype showed up many times. The chain joins TRBV5-6 to TRBJ1-1; weak D call: TRBD1 (6 bases). Germline CDR1 SGHDT, CDR2 YYEEEE. This CDR3 spans 17 amino acids. Between the trimmed V and J ends, which lost 4 bases and 0 bases, there was a span of 19 bases. The CDR3 nucleotides read TGTGCCAGCAGCCGGGGATTGGGGACAACCCTGAACACTGAAGCTTTCTTT. Protein sequence: CASSRGLGTTLNTEAFF.

This clonotype was detected ten times or more. The genes are TRBV3-1 and TRBJ2-3, with D unclear. This CDR3 contains 13 residues. CDR1 LGHDT and CDR2 YNNKEL come from the germline V gene (reference sequence). V dropped 0 bases and J dropped 7 bases, with 8 bases sitting between them. In DNA form, the CDR3 reads TGTGCCAGCAGCCAAGACTACGTGCATACGCAGTATTTT. This encodes CASSQDYVHTQYF.

Many counts were recorded for this clonotype. J is TRBJ2-7 and V is TRBV7-8; TRBD1 matches 9 bases. This CDR3 is built from 22 residues. Looked up from germline, CDR1 is SGHVS and CDR2 is FQNEAQ. Trimming cost V 5 bases and J 8 bases; bases outside gene matches: 34. In DNA, the CDR3 is TGTGCCAGCAGCCTGCGTCGGCCAGACGGGGAACAGGGGGCGCCACGCGGGAAGCAGCAGTACTTC. Protein product: CASSLRRPDGEQGAPRGKQQYF.

This clonotype has only a few counts. V and J are TRBV28 and TRBJ2-1; D is unclear. This CDR3 spans 13 amino acids. Germline V gene lookup returns CDR1 MDHEN and CDR2 SYDVKM. Trimming left V 8 bases short and J 8 bases short, with 16 bases between. The DNA for the CDR3 is TGTGCCAGCTCCGACTCACCAAGGGATGAGCAGTTCTTC. This translates into CASSDSPRDEQFF.

This clonotype was observed many times. The chain combines TRBV9 with TRBJ2-7; D unresolved. V lost 3 bases, J lost 1 base, and 11 bases lay in between. The CDR3 sequence is 14 residues long. In germline, CDR1 is SGDLS, CDR2 YYNGEE. The chain's CDR3 is CASSAGILSYEQYF. CDR3 bases: TGTGCCAGCAGCGCAGGTATCTTATCCTACGAGCAGTACTTC.

In its sample, this clonotype was seen many times. The chain is built from TRBV4-3 and TRBJ2-3, with D tentatively TRBD1 (6 bases). The CDR3 runs 18 residues. Trimming left V 3 bases short and J 0 bases short, with 19 bases between. Per the germline V gene, CDR1 is LGHNA and CDR2 is YSLEER. CDR3 amino acids: CASSHLRDIPASTDTQYF. Here the CDR3 DNA reads TGCGCCAGCAGCCATCTCCGGGACATCCCTGCTAGCACAGATACGCAGTATTTT.

This clonotype was detected ten times or more. This chain joins TRBV11-2 and TRBJ2-1; the match to TRBD2 covers 7 bases. The CDR3 is 14 amino acids. Germline V lookup: CDR1 SGHAT, CDR2 FQNNGV. J lost 10 bases, V lost 5 bases, and 11 bases had no gene match. CDR3 sequence reads: CASSPGARGLEQFF. The CDR3 DNA is TGTGCCAGCAGCCCCGGCGCGCGGGGGTTAGAGCAGTTCTTC.

The chain combines TRBV7-8 with TRBJ2-1, with a weak D call TRBD1 (5 bases). The CDR3 length is 16 residues. Trimming cost V 5 bases and J 0 bases, with 14 bases left between them. CDR1 and CDR2 (germline): SGHVS, FQNEAQ. CDR3 loop: CASSPYRGSSYNEQFF. CDR3 nucleotides: TGTGCCAGCAGCCCCTATAGGGGAAGCTCCTACAATGAGCAGTTCTTC.

Ten or more counts support this clonotype. This rearrangement joins TRBV11-1 to TRBJ2-2; D is perhaps TRBD1 (5 bases). The germline CDR1 and CDR2 sequences are SGHAT and FQDESV (reference sequence). The CDR3 sequence is 15 residues long. V was cut by 7 bases and J by 1 base, with 13 bases left in between. The CDR3 sequence: CASKNSDKNTGELFF. The CDR3 DNA reads as TGTGCCAGCAAAAACTCGGACAAGAACACCGGGGAGCTGTTTTTT.

The chain uses TRBV6-5 and TRBJ2-7, with a possible D match to TRBD1 (6 bases). The CDR3 totals 13 residues. Trimming left V 5 bases short and J 5 bases short, with 13 bases between. The germline V gene has CDR1 MNHEY and CDR2 SVGAGI. CDR3 sequence: CASSIQGGNEQYF. In nucleotides, the CDR3 is TGTGCCAGCAGTATACAGGGCGGCAACGAGCAGTACTTC.

This clonotype showed up many times. V gene TRBV12-5 combines with J gene TRBJ2-5; tentative D call: TRBD2 (6 bases). Germline-derived CDR1 and CDR2 are LGHNT and FRNRAP. V lost 6 bases, J lost 9 bases, and 14 bases lay in between. The length of the CDR3 is 12 residues. The CDR3 bases are TGTGCTAGTGGCACCAATACGGGGGCCCAGTACTTC. This translates into CASGTNTGAQYF. Variable domain in full (rest from reference TRBV12-5 and TRBJ2-5): DARVTQTPRHKVTEMGQEVTMRCQPILGHNTVFWYRQTMMQGLELLAYFRNRAPLDDSGMPKDRFSAEMPDATLATLKIQPSEPRDSAVYFCASGTNTGAQYFGPGTRLLVL.

This clonotype was picked up many times. The rearrangement joins TRBV7-9 to TRBJ2-7, with D tentatively TRBD1 or TRBD2 (5 bases each). Per germline, CDR1 SEHNR and CDR2 FQNEAQ (reference sequence). This CDR3 spans 15 amino acids. Trimming took 4 bases from V and 2 from J, leaving 15 bases between them. This CDR3 reads CASSSRGPDPYEQYF. For the CDR3, the DNA is TGTGCCAGCAGCTCGAGGGGCCCGGACCCCTACGAGCAGTACTTC.

This clonotype was picked up many times. This sequence joins TRBV7-6 and TRBJ2-7, with D maybe TRBD1 (6 bases). V dropped 1 base and J dropped 5 bases, with 12 bases sitting between them. Germline V CDR1 and CDR2: SGHVS, FNYEAQ. This CDR3 is built from 14 residues. The CDR3 DNA sequence: TGTGCCAGCAGCTTAGGGCAGGGGAGCCACGAGCAGTACTTC. Protein product: CASSLGQGSHEQYF.

The chain carries TRBV2 and TRBJ2-2; TRBD2 aligns across 8 bases. V lost 6 bases to trimming and J lost 4 bases; unmatched junction nucleotides: 10. Germline V lookup: CDR1 SNHLY, CDR2 FYNNEI. The CDR3 sequence is 16 residues long. The CDR3 sequence is CASSPPSGSLTGELFF. In nucleotides, the CDR3 is TGTGCCAGCAGCCCCCCCAGCGGGAGCCTCACCGGGGAGCTGTTTTTT.

CDR3 protein: CSVSNSGSFGTDTQYF. The CDR3 coding sequence is TGCAGCGTTTCTAATAGCGGGAGTTTCGGCACAGATACGCAGTATTTT. The chain couples TRBV29-1 to TRBJ2-3; 9 nucleotides match TRBD2. V was clipped by 5 bases and J by 1 base; unmatched bases: 10. The CDR3 runs to 16 residues. Per germline, CDR1 SQVTM and CDR2 ANQGSEA.

Many counts were recorded for this clonotype. The V and J genes are TRBV7-2 and TRBJ1-1; D uncertain. Trimming pared 2 bases from V and 4 bases from J, leaving 14 bases between. The CDR3 is made up of 15 amino acids. In germline, CDR1 is SGHTA, CDR2 FQGNSA. The DNA for the CDR3 is TGTGCCAGCAGCTTAATATTCGGTGACGCCACTGAAGCTTTCTTT. Translated, it gives CASSLIFGDATEAFF.